This entry lists 2 T cell receptor beta chains sequenced from one sample in a study of identical twins. From the 5' RACE reads, TCRdb called clonotypes with MiXCR, one entry per CDR3 protein. The table has nearly 900,000 distinct CDR3 sequences, approximately 13% seen once. These data were also reused for a study on yellow fever vaccine responses in identical twins.

The specimen sequenced was PBMCs. These TCRs come from a woman in her late teens or twenties in good health.

This clonotype was recorded a few times. The chain links TRBV2 to TRBJ2-5, with D uncertain. CDR1 and CDR2 from the germline V gene are SNHLY and FYNNEI. Trimming left V 6 bases short and J 5 bases short, with 16 bases between. The length of the CDR3 is 14 residues. CDR3 sequence (DNA): TGTGCCAGCAGAGATTTTGCACAAAAGGAGACCCAGTACTTC. It translates to CASRDFAQKETQYF.

V usage is TRBV5-8 and J usage is TRBJ2-7, with 10 bases fitting TRBD1. In germline, CDR1 is SGHTS, CDR2 YDEGEE. V dropped 2 bases and J dropped 4; count of bases not matched to a gene: 3. The CDR3 totals 14 residues. DNA of the CDR3: TGTGCCAGCAGCTTAGACAGGGGGCGGTACGAGCAGTACGTC. Protein: CASSLDRGRYEQYV.